The 16 T cell receptor beta chains below were found in one sample sequenced in a study of T cell responses to AZD1222 COVID-19 vaccine. The repertoire was sequenced with immunoSEQ multiplex PCR; TCRdb's copy has only in-frame clones and lacks some. The data contain more than 110,000 clones, nearly 95% of them singletons. The sequences come from peripheral blood, collected on day 0 of AZD1222 vaccination. Receptor source: an adult in good health.

V and J are TRBV30 and TRBJ1-1; D may be TRBD1 (6 bases). V lost 0 bases to trimming and J lost 3 bases, with 11 bases between them. CDR1 and CDR2 (germline): GTSNPN, SVGIG (reference sequence). The CDR3 is made up of 14 amino acids. Here the CDR3 reads CAWSVSTGYTEAFF. CDR3 DNA: TGTGCCTGGAGTGTTTCGACAGGATACACTGAAGCTTTCTTT.

This clone appeared a few times. This chain links TRBV28 with TRBJ1-1, with D uncertain. Trimming pared 5 bases from V and 1 base from J, leaving 5 bases between. The CDR3 has 12 residues. Germline V gives CDR1 MDHEN, CDR2 SYDVKM. In DNA, the CDR3 is TGTGCCAGCAGTGGAGGGAACACTGAAGCTTTCTTT. Amino acid sequence: CASSGGNTEAFF. Full variable domain (outside the CDR3, taken from reference TRBV28 and TRBJ1-1): DVKVTQSSRYLVKRTGEKVFLECVQDMDHENMFWYRQDPGLGLRLIYFSYDVKMKEKGDIPEGYSVSREKKERFSLILESASTNQTSMYLCASSGGNTEAFFGQGTRLTVV.

This clone was seen only once. V is TRBV19 and J is TRBJ2-1, with TRBD1 identical over 9 bases. The CDR3 has 15 residues. V lost 5 bases and J lost 9; bases outside the gene matches: 11. Germline assignment: CDR1 LNHDA and CDR2 SQIVND (reference sequence). The CDR3 sequence: CASSEIPGQGSEQFF. CDR3 DNA: TGTGCCAGTAGTGAAATCCCGGGACAGGGATCTGAGCAGTTCTTC.

This chain joins TRBV2 and TRBJ2-3; maybe TRBD1 (5 bases). This CDR3 comprises 14 residues. Trimming stripped 3 bases from V and 5 bases from J, with 12 bases between. Germline V gene data show CDR1 as SNHLY and CDR2 as FYNNEI. The CDR3 DNA is TGTGCCAGCAGTGAGGGGCAAAGGGTAGATACGCAGTATTTT. It specifies CASSEGQRVDTQYF.

The chain employs TRBV19 and TRBJ2-1; 11 bases are shared with TRBD2. Germline CDR1 reads LNHDA; CDR2 reads SQIVND (reference sequence). V trimming: 6 bases; J trimming: 9 bases; junction bases outside the gene matches: 16. There are 17 residues in the CDR3. CDR3 bases: TGTGCCAGTAGGAAACTCTTAGCGGGAGGGCCCAGGGGTGAGCAGTTCTTC. It codes for CASRKLLAGGPRGEQFF.

The rearrangement joins TRBV10-3 to TRBJ2-7; D is unresolved. The germline V and J ends were trimmed by 4 bases and 3 bases, with 13 bases remaining between them. The germline V gene has CDR1 ENHRY and CDR2 SYGVKD. This CDR3 has 14 amino acids. The CDR3 DNA sequence: TGTGCCATCAGTGGGTGGGCCGAGAGCTACGAGCAGTACTTC. Protein: CAISGWAESYEQYF.

The chain couples TRBV28 to TRBJ2-1, with unresolved D. Between the trimmed V and J ends, which lost 2 bases and 2 bases, there was a span of 10 bases. CDR3 length equals 15 residues. CDR1 and CDR2 from the germline V gene are MDHEN and SYDVKM. The CDR3 nucleotides are TGTGCCAGCAGTTTAGGTGGGCCCGCCTACAATGAGCAGTTCTTC. Amino acids: CASSLGGPAYNEQFF.

The V call is TRBV3-1 (or the pseudogene TRBV3-2), the J call TRBJ1-1; D gene uncertain. Germline-derived CDR1 and CDR2 are LGHDT and YNNKEL (reference sequence). The CDR3 covers 15 residues. Trimming cost V 3 bases and J 0 bases, with 11 bases left between them. In DNA form, the CDR3 reads TGTGCCAGCAGCCACTCCGGGGTAATGAACACTGAAGCTTTCTTT. Protein: CASSHSGVMNTEAFF.

This chain links TRBV3-1 (or the pseudogene TRBV3-2) with TRBJ2-3; tentative D call: TRBD2 (6 bases). V shed 4 bases and J shed 2 bases, with 22 bases lying between them. The CDR3 sequence is 18 residues long. Germline V gene data show CDR1 as LGHDT and CDR2 as YNNKEL (reference sequence). CDR3 protein: CASSLPSASEPSTDTQYF. The CDR3 DNA reads TGTGCCAGCAGCCTACCCTCTGCTAGCGAACCCTCCACAGATACGCAGTATTTT.

J is TRBJ2-5 and V is TRBV30; D is undetermined. Trimming shortened V by 1 base and J by 5 bases, and 11 bases separated the two germline ends. This CDR3 region has 13 residues. CDR1 is GTSNPN, CDR2 SVGIG, per germline (reference sequence). The CDR3 here is CAWSDILGETQYF. The CDR3 DNA reads TGTGCCTGGAGTGACATACTGGGGGAGACCCAGTACTTC. The entire variable domain, with the rest obtained from reference TRBV30 and TRBJ2-5, is as follows: SQTIHQWPATLVQPVGSPLSLECTVEGTSNPNLYWYRQAAGRGLQLLFYSVGIGQISSEVPQNLSASRPQDRQFILSSKKLLLSDSGFYLCAWSDILGETQYFGPGTRLLVL.

The sample holds one count of this clone. V usage is TRBV2 and J usage is TRBJ2-7; D is unclear. V gave up 5 bases and J gave up 3 bases, with 5 bases separating them. Germline V gene sequence: CDR1 SNHLY, CDR2 FYNNEI. The CDR3 is 11 residues long. For the CDR3, the DNA is TGTGCCAGCAGTTACCTCTACGAGCAGTACTTC. Translated, it gives CASSYLYEQYF. The entire variable domain, with the rest obtained from reference TRBV2 and TRBJ2-7, is as follows: EPEVTQTPSHQVTQMGQEVILRCVPISNHLYFYWYRQILGQKVEFLVSFYNNEISEKSEIFDDQFSVERPDGSNFTLKIRSTKLEDSAMYFCASSYLYEQYFGPGTRLTVT.

The CDR3 DNA sequence: TGTGCCAGCAGTCCCGACTGGGACGGGGAGAGCTCTGGGGCCAACGTCCTGACTTTC. It yields the protein CASSPDWDGESSGANVLTF. The chain links TRBV6-6 to TRBJ2-6; D may be TRBD1 or TRBD2 (5 bases each). From germline, CDR1 is MNHNY and CDR2 SVGAGI (reference sequence). CDR3 length: 19 residues. Trimming took off 5 bases at V and 0 bases at J, with 20 bases between the two ends.

The V gene is TRBV19, the J gene TRBJ1-1, with D uncertain. CDR1 is LNHDA and CDR2 is SQIVND in the germline V gene (reference sequence). The V end lost 5 bases, the J end lost 4 bases, and 11 bases lay between the germline ends. This CDR3 has 13 amino acids. CDR3 in DNA: TGTGCCAGTAGTTTCGGTTGGGGCACTGAAGCTTTCTTT. Protein sequence: CASSFGWGTEAFF.

This clone was seen only once. The V call is TRBV12-5, the J call TRBJ2-3; no clear D gene. Trimming stripped 3 bases from V and 6 bases from J, with 10 bases between. The CDR3 is made up of 13 amino acids. The germline gives CDR1 LGHNT, CDR2 FRNRAP. In nucleotides, the CDR3 is TGTGCTAGTGGTTTCAGGAGATGGGATACGCAGTATTTT. Translation: CASGFRRWDTQYF.

This rearrangement joins TRBV7-6 to TRBJ2-1, with 7 nucleotides matching TRBD2. The CDR3 spans 15 residues. V trimming: 1 base; J trimming: 7 bases; junction bases outside the gene matches: 7. CDR1 and CDR2 (germline): SGHVS, FNYEAQ. The CDR3 is CASSLGTRRGNEQFF. The CDR3 DNA follows: TGTGCCAGCAGCTTAGGGACTAGAAGGGGAAATGAGCAGTTCTTC.

The sample holds one count of this clone. The rearrangement links TRBV6-5 to TRBJ2-7, with 7 bases aligning to TRBD2. The ends lost 0 bases at V and 2 bases at J; junction bases unmatched: 7. CDR1 and CDR2 (germline): MNHEY, SVGAGI. This CDR3 comprises 16 residues. This CDR3 is CASSYSWGEGAYEQYF. The CDR3 nucleotides are TGTGCCAGCAGTTACTCTTGGGGGGAGGGTGCCTACGAGCAGTACTTC.